The 21 T cell receptor beta chains below were found in one sample sequenced in a study of graft-versus-host responses after intestinal transplantation. Their antigens remain unidentified. Using immunoSEQ multiplex PCR, the repertoire was profiled, and TCRdb retains in-frame clones only, with some absent. The sample has roughly 69,000 clones, 90% to 95% seen once. Sequenced material: unstimulated CD8+ T cells sorted from spleen or lymph node cells, taken before transplant. The receptors here all came from a human donor who was the organ donor for an intestinal transplant.

The chain links TRBV9 to TRBJ2-7; 9 nucleotides match TRBD2. This CDR3 contains 16 residues. The J segment lost 2 bases and the V segment lost 2 bases, leaving 8 bases of the junction unmatched. The germline V gene has CDR1 SGDLS and CDR2 YYNGEE. The CDR3 region is CASSVSGRQPTYEQYF. In nucleotides, the CDR3 is TGTGCCAGCAGCGTGAGCGGGAGGCAACCTACCTACGAGCAGTACTTC.

This rearrangement joins TRBV28 to TRBJ2-1; D possibly corresponds to TRBD1 (6 bases). Germline loops: CDR1 MDHEN, CDR2 SYDVKM. The ends were cut back, 7 bases at V and 7 bases at J, with 20 bases in the middle. This CDR3 spans 15 amino acids. CDR3 DNA: TGTGCCAGCACCCATGGACAGACCCTCAGGAATGAGCAGTTCTTC. As protein: CASTHGQTLRNEQFF.

J is TRBJ2-1 and V is TRBV28, with 9 bases identical to TRBD2. V gave up 2 bases and J gave up 4 bases; unmatched junction bases: 6. The CDR3 has 16 residues. Germline V gives CDR1 MDHEN, CDR2 SYDVKM. The CDR3 DNA reads as TGTGCCAGCAGTTTAGCCACTAGCGGGTATTACAATGAGCAGTTCTTC. It codes for CASSLATSGYYNEQFF.

This clone was seen a handful of times. CDR3 in amino acids: CASSSRYGTSGDPLGEQYF. Written as DNA, the CDR3 is TGTGCCAGCAGCTCCAGATATGGGACTAGCGGGGACCCACTGGGGGAGCAGTACTTC. This chain connects TRBV5-4 to TRBJ2-7; 13 bases agree with TRBD2. With V trimmed by 3 bases and J by 7 bases, 19 bases remained unmatched. The CDR3 has 19 amino acids. Germline V gene sequence: CDR1 SGHNT, CDR2 YYREEE (reference sequence).

The CDR3 bases are TGTGCCAGCAGCAGGACAGGGGACTATCAGCCCCAGCATTTT. Its translation: CASSRTGDYQPQHF. V gene TRBV6-4 combines with J gene TRBJ1-5; 9 bases are shared with TRBD1. This CDR3 is 14 amino acids long. J lost 5 bases, V lost 6 bases, and 5 bases had no gene match. From germline, CDR1 is MRHNA and CDR2 SNTAGT.

This chain joins TRBV6-5 and TRBJ1-1; 10 positions agree with TRBD1. Germline V gene lookup returns CDR1 MNHEY and CDR2 SVGAGI. CDR3 size: 16 residues. J gave up 3 bases and V 2 bases, and 6 bases lay outside the gene matches. In nucleotides, the CDR3 is TGTGCCAGCAGTTACCCAGGGACAGGGGTGGACACTGAAGCTTTCTTT. Translation: CASSYPGTGVDTEAFF.

This sequence joins TRBV4-3 and TRBJ2-1; 11 nucleotides align to TRBD2. Germline-derived CDR1 and CDR2 are LGHNA and YSLEER. V shed 2 bases and J 7 bases; nucleotides not matched to a gene: 4. This CDR3 has 15 amino acids. CDR3 nucleotides: TGCGCCAGCAGCCAATTAGGGACTAGCGGTAATGAGCAGTTCTTC. Residues: CASSQLGTSGNEQFF.

V is TRBV4-3 and J is TRBJ1-2, with TRBD1 as a possible D gene (6 bases). This CDR3 region has 14 residues. Trimming shortened V by 3 bases and J by 4 bases, and 12 bases separated the two germline ends. The germline V gene encodes CDR1 LGHNA and CDR2 YSLEER. CDR3 DNA: TGCGCCAGCAGCCAGAGCAGGGGCCCCTATGGCTACACCTTC. This sequence encodes CASSQSRGPYGYTF.

The CDR3 DNA sequence: TGTGCCAGCTCGGACTCCCGGATTAGCGCGTGGAATGAGCAGTTCTTC. It yields the protein CASSDSRISAWNEQFF. This chain links TRBV18 with TRBJ2-1; D is possibly TRBD2 (5 bases). V lost 6 bases and J 7 bases, leaving 22 bases between the germline ends. The CDR3 has 16 amino acids. Germline lookup yields CDR1 KGHSH and CDR2 LQKENI. Together with reference TRBV18 and TRBJ2-1, the CDR3 gives the full variable domain: NAGVMQNPRHLVRRRGQEARLRCSPMKGHSHVYWYRQLPEEGLKFMVYLQKENIIDESGMPKERFSAEFPKEGPSILRIQQVVRGDSAAYFCASSDSRISAWNEQFFGPGTRLTVL.

This clone was observed a single time. The genes are TRBV7-3 and TRBJ1-2, with TRBD1 identical over 9 bases. CDR3 length: 13 residues. J lost 8 bases, V lost 4 bases, and 5 bases had no gene match. CDR1 is SGHTA and CDR2 is FQGTGA in the germline V gene. The CDR3 nucleotides are TGTGCCAGCAGCTCCGACAGGGGGTACGGCTACACCTTC. Amino acid sequence: CASSSDRGYGYTF.

The chain carries TRBV28 and TRBJ2-3, with TRBD2 matching over 11 bases. J was trimmed by 3 bases and V by 4 bases; bases with no gene match: 9. CDR3 length: 17 residues. CDR1 and CDR2 from the germline V gene are MDHEN and SYDVKM. In DNA, the CDR3 is TGTGCCAGCAGTTCAGGGCTAGCGGGAGGAAAAACAGATACGCAGTATTTT. As protein: CASSSGLAGGKTDTQYF. Complete variable domain (other parts from reference TRBV28 and TRBJ2-3): DVKVTQSSRYLVKRTGEKVFLECVQDMDHENMFWYRQDPGLGLRLIYFSYDVKMKEKGDIPEGYSVSREKKERFSLILESASTNQTSMYLCASSSGLAGGKTDTQYFGPGTRLTVL.

The V call is TRBV14, the J call TRBJ2-3; D not certain. CDR1 and CDR2 from the germline V gene are SGHDN and FVKESK. This CDR3 is 13 amino acids long. Deletions cut 1 base from V and 5 bases from J, with 7 bases between. In nucleotides, the CDR3 is TGTGCCAGCAGCCAAGTATCCAGAGATACGCAGTATTTT. It translates to CASSQVSRDTQYF.

The chain uses TRBV11-2 and TRBJ2-4; D is ambiguous. V lost 5 bases and J 1 base, leaving 18 bases between the germline ends. Germline V gives CDR1 SGHAT, CDR2 FQNNGV. The CDR3 totals 17 residues. The CDR3 coding sequence is TGTGCCAGCAGCGGCTTACCCCCCAGCGATGCCAAAAACATTCAGTACTTC. Amino acids: CASSGLPPSDAKNIQYF. Combining the CDR3 with reference TRBV11-2 and TRBJ2-4 gives the whole variable domain EAGVAQSPRYKIIEKRQSVAFWCNPISGHATLYWYQQILGQGPKLLIQFQNNGVVDDSQLPKDRFSAERLKGVDSTLKIQPAKLEDSAVYLCASSGLPPSDAKNIQYFGAGTRLSVL.

The gene calls are TRBV7-9 and TRBJ1-5; TRBD1 aligns across 8 bases. There are 15 residues in the CDR3. Germline assignment: CDR1 SEHNR and CDR2 FQNEAQ (reference sequence). Losses at the gene ends were 5 bases for V and 6 bases for J; bases not matched to a gene: 9. CDR3 DNA sequence: TGTGCCAGCAGCCGTGACGACAGGGGATTTCAGCCCCAGCATTTT. This sequence encodes CASSRDDRGFQPQHF.

The CDR3 DNA is TGTGCCAGCAGCGAGGGGGGGCACACTGAAGCTTTCTTT. As protein: CASSEGGHTEAFF. The rearrangement uses TRBV9 and TRBJ1-1, with TRBD1 as a possible D gene (6 bases). The V and J ends lost 3 bases and 3 bases respectively, with 9 bases between them. The germline V gene encodes CDR1 SGDLS and CDR2 YYNGEE. The CDR3 covers 13 residues.

This chain connects TRBV6-5 to TRBJ1-1; no clear D. Germline V gene data show CDR1 as MNHEY and CDR2 as SVGAGI. Trimming took off 2 bases at V and 1 base at J, with 14 bases between the two ends. The CDR3 is 16 amino acids. The CDR3 bases are TGTGCCAGCAGTTACCCCGTCGTCGGAGGGAACACTGAAGCTTTCTTT. This gives the protein CASSYPVVGGNTEAFF.

The chain joins TRBV7-6 to TRBJ1-1; D unclear. CDR3 size: 16 residues. The germline V gene encodes CDR1 SGHVS and CDR2 FNYEAQ. The V gene lost 1 base and the J gene lost 0 bases, with 12 bases spanning the gap. CDR3 nucleotide sequence: TGTGCCAGCAGCTTAGGGGCGGCGGGAGTGAACACTGAAGCTTTCTTT. Protein product: CASSLGAAGVNTEAFF.

V gene TRBV7-6 combines with J gene TRBJ1-4; 11 positions match TRBD1. The CDR3 runs 15 residues. Trimming at V came to 4 bases and at J to 5 bases, leaving 3 bases not matched to a gene. Germline CDR1 is SGHVS and CDR2 is FNYEAQ. Written as DNA, the CDR3 is TGTGCCAGCAGCTCCGGGACAGGGGGGAATGAAAAACTGTTTTTT. This codes for CASSSGTGGNEKLFF.

The rearrangement joins TRBV29-1 to TRBJ2-1; 9 nucleotides align to TRBD2. Germline V gene data show CDR1 as SQVTM and CDR2 as ANQGSEA. This CDR3 has 15 residues. V was pared by 1 base and J by 5 bases, with 6 bases of the junction left unmatched. CDR3 DNA: TGCAGCGTTGAAGGGGGGCTAGCGGGGAACAATGAGCAGTTCTTC. This translates into CSVEGGLAGNNEQFF.

This sequence joins TRBV19 and TRBJ1-1; weak D call: TRBD1 (5 bases). V lost 6 bases and J lost 5, with 13 bases in between. The germline CDR1 and CDR2 sequences are LNHDA and SQIVND (reference sequence). The CDR3 sequence is 13 residues long. The CDR3 region is CASRGRALTEAFF. DNA of the CDR3: TGTGCCAGTAGGGGCAGGGCATTGACTGAAGCTTTCTTT. Full variable domain (missing parts from reference TRBV19 and TRBJ1-1): DGGITQSPKYLFRKEGQNVTLSCEQNLNHDAMYWYRQDPGQGLRLIYYSQIVNDFQKGDIAEGYSVSREKKESFPLTVTSAQKNPTAFYLCASRGRALTEAFFGQGTRLTVV.

This clone was detected once. V and J are TRBV6-1 and TRBJ1-2; D unclear. Germline CDR1 and CDR2: MNHNS and SASEGT. Deletions cut 3 bases from V and 3 bases from J, with 11 bases between. The length of the CDR3 is 14 residues. Here the CDR3 DNA reads TGTGCCAGCAGTGAGGTGTCTCGGGACTATGGCTACACCTTC. Residues: CASSEVSRDYGYTF.